The entry that follows covers one T cell receptor (beta chain) sequence. Original analysis: From reference gene primer amplification, estimates of nucleated cell counts were derived. Sequencing was performed with immunoSEQ multiplex PCR; in TCRdb, only in-frame clones are kept and a portion is missing. Clonal size and the V and J genes are those of that table, whereas D and trimming came from the DNA. The sample holds some 390,000 clones; 80% to 90% are singletons and the top ten take 1.1%. This specimen belongs to a study of blood T cell repertoires in COVID-19. In the study overall: COVID-19 samples collected from the United States, Italy and Spain covered acute and convalescent phases. In each case, the material was cDNA or gDNA derived from T cells, B-cell-depleted T cells, or PBMCs.

Trimming removed 4 bases from V and 8 bases from J, with 7 bases in between. The CDR3 totals 11 residues. Germline values: CDR1 PRHDT, CDR2 FYEKMQ (reference sequence). The TCR was taken from a man aged 30-40 years who had recovered from COVID-19. The J gene is TRBJ2-3, the V gene TRBV13; D gene uncertain. The sequencing input was PBMCs or T cells enriched from blood (not recorded which). The CDR3 loop is CASSSVRTQYF. DNA of the CDR3: TGTGCCAGCAGCTCAGTTCGTACGCAGTATTTT.